One and the same sample provided the 22 T cell receptor beta chains below, sequenced in a study of beta chain features in type 1 diabetes. General study results and limits: The study found moderately but significantly shorter TCRB CDR3s in all four CD4+ subsets of Type 1 diabetes patients.

No cognate antigen is known for these TCRs. The sequenced template was cDNA made from the entire isolated RNA. The method was immunoSEQ multiplex PCR; TCRdb's version includes in-frame clones alone and lacks a portion of them. The sample yields around 710,000 clones, under 15% seen once. The material sequenced was naive CD4+ T cells from blood. The origin of the receptors is a man aged 25-45 years with type 1 diabetes.

Only a few counts were recorded for this clone. The DNA of the CDR3 is TGTGCCAGCAGCTTTTTAGGGACAGGGGGCACAGATACGCAGTATTTT. It yields the protein CASSFLGTGGTDTQYF. The chain is built from TRBV7-9 and TRBJ2-3; 10 positions agree with TRBD1. The CDR3 extends over 16 amino acids. Germline V gives CDR1 SEHNR, CDR2 FQNEAQ (reference sequence). The V gene end was trimmed by 3 bases and the J gene end by 1 base; junction bases not matched to a gene: 4. Complete variable domain (other parts from reference TRBV7-9 and TRBJ2-3): DTGVSQNPRHKITKRGQNVTFRCDPISEHNRLYWYRQTLGQGPEFLTYFQNEAQLEKSRLLSDRFSAERPKGSFSTLEIQRTEQGDSAMYLCASSFLGTGGTDTQYFGPGTRLTVL.

This clone has more than one count but fewer than ten. As DNA, the CDR3 is TGTGCCAGCAGCGTAGGTTGGCAGGCGTCGGATGAAAAACTGTTTTTT. It encodes CASSVGWQASDEKLFF. The chain employs TRBV9 and TRBJ1-4; D ambiguous. The germline V gene has CDR1 SGDLS and CDR2 YYNGEE. Trimming left V 0 bases short and J 6 bases short, with 15 bases between. This CDR3 is built from 16 residues.

This chain connects TRBV5-4 to TRBJ1-2, with D uncertain. The CDR3 has 15 amino acids. Per the germline V gene, CDR1 is SGHNT and CDR2 is YYREEE (reference sequence). V lost 0 bases and J lost 8, with 17 bases in between. The CDR3 here is CASSLEMAWSTGYTF. The CDR3 region has the DNA TGTGCCAGCAGCTTGGAGATGGCATGGTCGACGGGCTACACCTTC.

The sample holds a few counts of this clone. The genes are TRBV7-2 and TRBJ2-5; D might be TRBD1 (5 bases). The ends were cut back, 5 bases at V and 1 base at J, with 14 bases in the middle. The CDR3 runs to 15 residues. Germline-derived CDR1 and CDR2 are SGHTA and FQGNSA. As DNA, the CDR3 is TGTGCCAGCAGCCTATTCCAGGGTAGCCAAGAGACCCAGTACTTC. Translating gives CASSLFQGSQETQYF.

This clone was counted only a few times. The CDR3 sequence: CASSRDRGSSYEQYF. The CDR3 DNA reads as TGTGCCAGCTCACGGGACAGGGGTTCGTCCTACGAGCAGTACTTC. The chain carries TRBV18 and TRBJ2-7, with 10 bases that match TRBD1. The CDR3 is 15 residues long. The germline V gene encodes CDR1 KGHSH and CDR2 LQKENI. V was pared by 4 bases and J by 1 base, with 4 bases of the junction left unmatched.

This clone has just a few counts. V usage is TRBV2 and J usage is TRBJ1-1; D may be TRBD1 (6 bases). V was cut by 6 bases and J by 3 bases, with 17 bases left in between. Germline CDR1 reads SNHLY; CDR2 reads FYNNEI. The CDR3 extends over 15 amino acids. The CDR3 here is CASSEQGIHDTEAFF. The CDR3 DNA sequence: TGTGCCAGCAGCGAACAGGGTATCCACGACACTGAAGCTTTCTTT.

This clone was counted a few times. This CDR3 is also generated by other DNA sequences in the sample. The V gene is TRBV29-1, the J gene TRBJ1-1; D ambiguous. Trimming cost V 6 bases and J 1 base, with 9 bases left between them. Germline CDR1 reads SQVTM; CDR2 reads ANQGSEA. This CDR3 spans 12 amino acids. The CDR3 loop is CSVRTGNTEAFF. The DNA for the CDR3 is TGCAGCGTCAGGACGGGGAACACTGAAGCTTTCTTT.

The CDR3, as DNA: TGTGCCAGCACCGCCGACCGGGACAGGGACAATTCACCCCTCCACTTT. Translating it yields CASTADRDRDNSPLHF. The chain joins TRBV25-1 to TRBJ1-6, with 9 bases matching TRBD1. The V segment lost 7 bases and the J segment 7 bases; nucleotides outside the gene matches: 11. This CDR3 region has 16 residues. Germline V CDR1 and CDR2: MGHDK, SYGVNS.

The V call is TRBV27, the J call TRBJ2-1, with D unclear. This CDR3 contains 13 residues. In germline, CDR1 is MNHEY, CDR2 SMNVEV (reference sequence). Deletions cut 2 bases from V and 5 bases from J, with 7 bases between. DNA of the CDR3: TGTGCCAGCAGTTTACATGGGGACAATGAGCAGTTCTTC. It specifies CASSLHGDNEQFF.

The table lists this clone with a few counts. This chain uses TRBV19 with TRBJ1-6; 8 bases fit TRBD1. Per germline, CDR1 LNHDA and CDR2 SQIVND (reference sequence). V shed 3 bases, J shed 8 bases, and the junction held 6 bases outside the gene matches. The CDR3 contains 15 residues. Here the CDR3 reads CASSILDREYSPLHF. DNA for the CDR3: TGTGCCAGTAGTATCCTGGACAGGGAGTATTCACCCCTCCACTTT.

This clone occurred a few times. J is TRBJ2-7 and V is TRBV7-2; 10 nucleotides agree with TRBD2. This CDR3 is built from 14 residues. Germline V lookup: CDR1 SGHTA, CDR2 FQGNSA. With V trimmed by 3 bases and J by 3 bases, 2 bases remained unmatched. The CDR3 region is CASSFLAGDYEQYF. CDR3 DNA: TGTGCCAGCAGCTTTCTAGCGGGGGACTACGAGCAGTACTTC.

This chain links TRBV10-3 with TRBJ1-1; 9 nucleotides align to TRBD1. Germline V gene lookup returns CDR1 ENHRY and CDR2 SYGVKD. The ends lost 7 bases at V and 1 base at J; junction bases unmatched: 4. The CDR3 covers 14 residues. The CDR3 protein is CAINPGQGNTEAFF. CDR3 coding DNA: TGTGCCATCAATCCGGGACAGGGGAACACTGAAGCTTTCTTT.

The chain recombines TRBV11-2 with TRBJ2-2; D uncertain. Trimming took 5 bases from V and 6 from J, leaving 13 bases between them. CDR3 length: 14 residues. Germline V CDR1 and CDR2: SGHAT, FQNNGV. The CDR3 is CASSPDHGPGELFF. As DNA, the CDR3 is TGTGCCAGCAGCCCGGACCATGGGCCCGGGGAGCTGTTTTTT.

The V call is TRBV30, the J call TRBJ2-2; 8 bases are shared with TRBD1. This CDR3 is built from 15 residues. J was trimmed by 6 bases and V by 0 bases; bases with no gene match: 6. Per germline, CDR1 GTSNPN and CDR2 SVGIG (reference sequence). CDR3 sequence reads: CAWSVGQGAAGELFF. In nucleotides, the CDR3 is TGTGCCTGGAGTGTAGGGCAGGGGGCCGCCGGGGAGCTGTTTTTT.

To note about this clone: At one of its ends the junction is not consistent with the germline gene, which may arise from a read error. The chain combines TRBV2 with TRBJ2-7, with 8 bases matching TRBD1. The CDR3 totals 16 residues. Germline V CDR1 and CDR2: SNHLY, FYNNEI. CDR3: CASREGPGQVTYEQYF. The CDR3 nucleotides read TGTGCCAGCAGGGAAGGTCCGGGACAGGTTACCTACGAGCAGTACTTC.

This clone was counted only a few times. V is TRBV7-3 and J is TRBJ1-2; D unresolved. Germline V CDR1 and CDR2: SGHTA, FQGTGA. The CDR3 runs 12 residues. Trimming took 3 bases from V and 4 from J, leaving 6 bases between them. CDR3 residues: CASSLAGYGYTF. The CDR3 nucleotides are TGTGCCAGCAGCTTGGCCGGCTATGGCTACACCTTC.

The chain uses TRBV30 and TRBJ1-2, with D unclear. Germline lookup yields CDR1 GTSNPN and CDR2 SVGIG (reference sequence). The CDR3 spans 12 residues. Trimming took 1 base from V and 2 from J, leaving 5 bases between them. CDR3 loop: CAWSAVNYGYTF. For the CDR3, the DNA is TGTGCCTGGAGTGCCGTGAACTATGGCTACACCTTC.

This chain joins TRBV20-1 and TRBJ1-1, with D uncertain. V was trimmed by 5 bases and J by 3 bases, leaving 7 bases between them. The CDR3 is made up of 11 amino acids. Germline CDR1 DFQATT, CDR2 SNEGSKA (reference sequence). CDR3 in amino acids: CSAQYDTEAFF. The CDR3 region has the DNA TGCAGTGCTCAGTACGACACTGAAGCTTTCTTT.

This clone was seen a few times. V is TRBV5-4 and J is TRBJ2-7; D is uncertain. Germline V gives CDR1 SGHNT, CDR2 YYREEE (reference sequence). V lost 4 bases and J lost 8, with 22 bases in between. CDR3 size: 15 residues. The CDR3 DNA sequence: TGTGCCAGCAGCCACCAGGCGGTTGGTGGCGCGCAGCAGTACTTC. This gives the protein CASSHQAVGGAQQYF.

This clone was counted a few times. Other nucleotide sequences in the sample specify the same CDR3. The genes are TRBV18 and TRBJ2-3; D not certain. CDR1 and CDR2 (germline): KGHSH, LQKENI. The CDR3 consists of 12 residues. V was pared by 0 bases and J by 6 bases, with 4 bases between. The CDR3: CASSPPADTQYF. The CDR3 nucleotides read TGTGCCAGCTCACCACCGGCCGATACGCAGTATTTT.

This clone appeared a few times. Additional DNA sequences in this sample encode the identical CDR3. This chain uses TRBV30 with TRBJ1-5; no definite D call. Germline V gene data show CDR1 as GTSNPN and CDR2 as SVGIG (reference sequence). The CDR3 loop spans 13 amino acids. The V gene lost 0 bases and the J gene lost 1 base, with 4 bases spanning the gap. The CDR3 loop is CAWSVESNQPQHF. The DNA for the CDR3 is TGTGCCTGGAGTGTCGAAAGCAATCAGCCCCAGCATTTT.

This clone was recorded a few times. The gene calls are TRBV7-2 and TRBJ2-7, with a tentative D call TRBD2 (5 bases). The CDR3 covers 13 residues. Germline V lookup: CDR1 SGHTA, CDR2 FQGNSA. The V and J ends lost 0 bases and 5 bases respectively, with 8 bases between them. Written as DNA, the CDR3 is TGTGCCAGCAGCTTAGCGAGGGAGCACGAGCAGTACTTC. It codes for CASSLAREHEQYF.